This is a list of T cell receptor beta chains from one sample in a study of shared clonotypes between healthy human individuals. The method was immunoSEQ multiplex PCR; TCRdb's version includes in-frame clones alone and lacks a portion of them. There are millions of clones in the sample; 95% occur only once, and about 0.13% lies in the top ten. The sequencing input was naive CD4+ T cells sorted from blood. These receptors came from a man between 18 and 29 years old in good health. The CDR3 runs from the conserved cysteine through the conserved F or W. Each record gives: V gene, J gene, D gene, clone size, CDR3 protein, CDR3 DNA. The D gene is left open where the match is weak. Only part of the rows carry a size: once, few, many, or a class if the clone is expanded.

V: TRBV7-2; J: TRBJ2-7; D: NA; size: NA; CDR3: CASSLRYEQYF; DNA: TGTGCCAGCAGTTTACGCTACGAGCAGTACTTC
V: TRBV25-1; J: TRBJ1-2; D: TRBD1; size: NA; CDR3: CASSGPSPQQGHGYTF; DNA: TGTGCCAGCAGTGGCCCTTCCCCCCAACAGGGGCATGGCTACACCTTC
V: TRBV5-4; J: TRBJ2-1; D: NA; size: NA; CDR3: CASSFLLDSKYNEQFF; DNA: TGTGCCAGCAGCTTCCTCCTCGACTCGAAATACAATGAGCAGTTCTTC
V: TRBV2; J: TRBJ2-7; D: TRBD2; size: NA; CDR3: CASNPSGTYEQYF; DNA: TGTGCCAGCAATCCTAGCGGCACCTACGAGCAGTACTTC
V: TRBV6-5; J: TRBJ2-1; D: NA; size: NA; CDR3: CASSYGGARPNEQFF; DNA: TGTGCCAGCAGTTACGGGGGGGCTAGACCAAATGAGCAGTTCTTC
V: TRBV19; J: TRBJ1-5; D: NA; size: NA; CDR3: CASSISWVYSNQPQHF; DNA: TGTGCCAGTAGTATTTCTTGGGTTTATAGCAATCAGCCCCAGCATTTT
V: TRBV28; J: TRBJ1-1; D: TRBD1; size: NA; CDR3: CASSLQPGQKNTEAFF; DNA: TGTGCCAGCAGTTTGCAGCCGGGACAGAAGAACACTGAAGCTTTCTTT
V: TRBV7-2; J: TRBJ2-7; D: NA; size: NA; CDR3: CASSLPTVASYEQYF; DNA: TGTGCCAGCAGCTTACCGACAGTTGCCTCCTACGAGCAGTACTTC
V: TRBV20-1; J: TRBJ2-1; D: NA; size: NA; CDR3: CSAYYNEQFF; DNA: TGCAGTGCGTACTACAATGAGCAGTTCTTC
V: TRBV9; J: TRBJ2-1; D: NA; size: NA; CDR3: CASSVLSGARPGEQFF; DNA: TGTGCCAGCAGCGTTTTGTCGGGAGCGCGGCCCGGTGAGCAGTTCTTC
V: TRBV29-1; J: TRBJ2-7; D: NA; size: NA; CDR3: CSVRGRVSYEQYF; DNA: TGCAGCGTTAGGGGCAGGGTGAGCTACGAGCAGTACTTC
V: TRBV5-1; J: TRBJ2-7; D: NA; size: NA; CDR3: CASSSTGTPYEQYF; DNA: TGCGCCAGCAGCTCCACCGGGACACCCTACGAGCAGTACTTC
V: TRBV2; J: TRBJ2-4; D: NA; size: NA; CDR3: CASSDRDSIQYF; DNA: TGTGCCAGCAGTGATCGGGATTCGATTCAGTACTTC
V: TRBV4-3; J: TRBJ1-2; D: NA; size: once; CDR3: CASSQDLGSAYYGYTF; DNA: TGCGCCAGCAGCCAAGATCTTGGGTCTGCTTACTATGGCTACACCTTC
V: TRBV7-7; J: TRBJ2-2; D: NA; size: NA; CDR3: CASSPNGGGAEELFF; DNA: TGTGCTAGCAGTCCTAACGGTGGGGGAGCTGAGGAGCTGTTTTTT
V: TRBV28; J: TRBJ1-4; D: NA; size: NA; CDR3: CASSRTELMKSIF; DNA: TGTGCCAGCAGTAGGACGGAGTTAATGAAATCTATATTC
V: TRBV5-1; J: TRBJ1-2; D: TRBD1; size: NA; CDR3: CASSLARDRPRDYGYTF; DNA: TGCGCCAGCAGCTTGGCCCGGGACAGGCCCCGGGACTATGGCTACACCTTC
V: TRBV6-1; J: TRBJ1-3; D: TRBD1; size: NA; CDR3: CASVVTGGSGNTIYF; DNA: TGTGCCAGCGTGGTGACAGGGGGCTCTGGAAACACCATATATTTT
V: TRBV5-6; J: TRBJ1-5; D: TRBD1; size: once; CDR3: CASSGTGSNQPQHF; DNA: TGTGCCAGCAGCGGGACAGGGAGTAATCAGCCCCAGCATTTT
V: TRBV18; J: TRBJ1-4; D: NA; size: NA; CDR3: CASSPVATNEKLFF; DNA: TGTGCCAGCTCACCCGTTGCAACTAATGAAAAACTGTTTTTT
V: TRBV6-5; J: TRBJ1-3; D: TRBD1; size: NA; CDR3: CASSIYRGPGNTIYF; DNA: TGTGCCAGCAGCATATACAGGGGGCCTGGAAACACCATATATTTT
V: TRBV5-1; J: TRBJ2-5; D: NA; size: NA; CDR3: CASSLAWGEGETQYF; DNA: TGCGCCAGCAGCTTGGCCTGGGGCGAGGGGGAGACCCAGTACTTC
V: TRBV4-1; J: TRBJ1-5; D: NA; size: NA; CDR3: CASSQDGSQPQHF; DNA: TGCGCCAGCAGCCAAGACGGGAGTCAGCCCCAGCATTTT
V: TRBV2; J: TRBJ2-7; D: NA; size: NA; CDR3: CASTRWDSTEDEQYF; DNA: TGTGCCAGCACCCGGTGGGACTCTACAGAAGACGAGCAGTACTTC
V: TRBV29-1; J: TRBJ1-2; D: TRBD1; size: NA; CDR3: CSVTDRGQRIGGYTF; DNA: TGCAGCGTTACCGACAGGGGGCAGAGAATTGGTGGCTACACCTTC
V: TRBV10-3; J: TRBJ2-3; D: NA; size: NA; CDR3: CAISEYGSTADTQYF; DNA: TGTGCCATCAGTGAGTACGGCTCAACTGCGGATACGCAGTATTTT
V: TRBV7-9; J: TRBJ2-7; D: NA; size: NA; CDR3: CASSLLQGDKQYF; DNA: TGTGCCAGCAGCTTACTCCAAGGGGATAAGCAGTACTTC
V: TRBV6-5; J: TRBJ1-4; D: NA; size: NA; CDR3: CASSYSPGPGVEKLFF; DNA: TGTGCCAGCAGTTACTCTCCTGGACCGGGTGTTGAAAAACTGTTTTTT
V: TRBV6-5; J: TRBJ2-7; D: NA; size: NA; CDR3: CASSSPGEQYF; DNA: TGTGCCAGCAGTTCCCCAGGGGAGCAGTACTTC
V: TRBV27; J: TRBJ1-2; D: NA; size: NA; CDR3: CASSSYGGWGLYGYTF; DNA: TGTGCCAGCAGTTCATATGGAGGGTGGGGACTCTATGGCTACACCTTC
V: TRBV5-8; J: TRBJ1-2; D: NA; size: NA; CDR3: CASSSGTKARGYGYTF; DNA: TGTGCCAGCAGCTCCGGGACGAAGGCCCGAGGCTATGGCTACACCTTC
V: TRBV5-4; J: TRBJ2-5; D: TRBD1; size: NA; CDR3: CASRYDRAQETQYF; DNA: TGTGCCAGCAGATACGACAGGGCCCAAGAGACCCAGTACTTC
V: TRBV5-6; J: TRBJ1-1; D: NA; size: NA; CDR3: CASSSLGGEDTEAFF; DNA: TGTGCCAGCAGCTCTCTAGGGGGGGAGGACACTGAAGCTTTCTTT
V: TRBV2; J: TRBJ1-1; D: NA; size: NA; CDR3: CASIDRDLNTEAFF; DNA: TGTGCCAGCATAGACCGGGATTTGAACACTGAAGCTTTCTTT
V: TRBV28; J: TRBJ1-6; D: TRBD1; size: NA; CDR3: CASRRSRDSLNSPLHF; DNA: TGTGCCAGCAGAAGATCCCGGGACAGCCTCAATTCACCCCTCCACTTT
V: TRBV28; J: TRBJ1-1; D: TRBD1; size: NA; CDR3: CASRSTGGVSEAFF; DNA: TGTGCCAGCAGGTCCACAGGGGGGGTCTCTGAAGCTTTCTTT
V: TRBV10-3; J: TRBJ2-7; D: NA; size: NA; CDR3: CAISGGSYEQYF; DNA: TGTGCCATCAGTGGCGGGTCGTACGAGCAGTACTTC
V: TRBV4-3; J: TRBJ1-6; D: NA; size: NA; CDR3: CASSQDLRVSPLHF; DNA: TGCGCCAGCAGCCAAGATTTGAGGGTTTCACCCCTCCACTTT
V: TRBV19; J: TRBJ2-5; D: NA; size: NA; CDR3: CASSTRSLTETQYF; DNA: TGTGCCAGTAGTACCAGGAGCCTCACGGAGACCCAGTACTTC
V: TRBV2; J: TRBJ1-2; D: TRBD1; size: NA; CDR3: CASTVGQGAAVYGYTF; DNA: TGTGCCAGCACCGTCGGACAGGGGGCGGCAGTCTATGGCTACACCTTC
V: TRBV5-3; J: TRBJ2-7; D: TRBD1; size: NA; CDR3: CARSLELGDSPSYEQYF; DNA: TGTGCCAGAAGCTTGGAGTTGGGGGACAGTCCCTCCTACGAGCAGTACTTC
V: TRBV7-2; J: TRBJ2-4; D: NA; size: NA; CDR3: CASSLSRDGKNIQYF; DNA: TGTGCCAGCAGCTTATCAAGAGACGGCAAAAACATTCAGTACTTC
V: TRBV28; J: TRBJ1-5; D: NA; size: NA; CDR3: CASSLSTQPQHF; DNA: TGTGCCAGCAGTTTAAGTACTCAGCCCCAGCATTTT